This T cell receptor beta chain was observed in a study of blood T cell repertoires in COVID-19 (dated by TCRdb to about 2020). Regarding the study in general: Collaborator samples came from the United States, Italy and Spain and covered acute and convalescent phases of COVID-19. The material from the prospective study consisted of cDNA or gDNA derived from T cells, B-cell-depleted T cells, or PBMCs. Samples came from the ongoing ImmuneRACE study (first 160 participants) plus 1,254 subjects from 6 global collaborators. Nearly every sample came with metadata listing a de-identified subject ID, COVID-19 status, age in years and sex. Deeply sampled blood TCRbeta repertoires from subjects exposed to, actively infected with, or recovered from COVID-19 were included in the dataset. Where HLA class I and class II types were available, the types were taken from metadata supplied by the sample provider, not from assay-based typing. The repertoires were released in a freely available public database intended as a resource for research on the immune response to SARS-CoV-2.

Collaborating institutions collected whole blood in K2EDTA tubes following their own protocols. For TCRbeta analysis, collaborator samples were shipped as frozen whole blood, as isolated PBMCs, or as DNA extracted from either sample type. Broader findings and caveats from the paper: How much clinical and demographic metadata was included differed by source and by participant, and the metadata was provided uncurated.

TCRbeta CDR3 regions were amplified from genomic DNA using the immunoSEQ Assay, a bias-controlled multiplex PCR. The authors processed their data as follows. The number of nucleated cells in each sample was estimated by amplification of reference gene primers within the assay. To quantify the absolute abundance of each unique TCRbeta CDR3 rearrangement, sequence reads were collapsed and filtered. Productive Simpson clonality was computed per sample as the square root of Simpson's diversity index over productive rearrangements. The table was pulled from immuneACCESS by TCRdb, which kept in-frame rearrangements only. Such tables lose some clones; where checked, under half of the loss comes from unresolved V genes, and the rest has no known cause. The V and J calls and clone size are taken from that table; D and trimming were inferred from the DNA. This sample is represented by approximately 160,000 clones; roughly 90% of them were singletons. The ten largest account for 0.53% of the sample.

About this clone: The antigen it recognizes is unknown. There are no base qualities to consult, and no much larger clone falls within one base.

From a lookup of the germline V gene, CDR1 and CDR2 are SGHVS and FNYEAQ. At the junction V is shortened by 7 bases and J by 1 base, with 16 bases in between. The CDR3 sequence holds 15 residues, the cysteine and phenylalanine included. The CDR3 DNA has 45 bases and is translated from base 1. This receptor chain uses TRBV7-6 and TRBJ1-1; a weak D assignment points to TRBD1 (6 bases agree). The clonotype originates from a man aged 45-65 years with acute or convalescent COVID-19. Sample: peripheral blood. The CDR3 reads as follows: CASKRVRGANTEAFF. The nucleotide sequence is given as TGTGCCAGCAAGAGGGTCAGGGGAGCGAACACTGAAGCTTTCTTT.